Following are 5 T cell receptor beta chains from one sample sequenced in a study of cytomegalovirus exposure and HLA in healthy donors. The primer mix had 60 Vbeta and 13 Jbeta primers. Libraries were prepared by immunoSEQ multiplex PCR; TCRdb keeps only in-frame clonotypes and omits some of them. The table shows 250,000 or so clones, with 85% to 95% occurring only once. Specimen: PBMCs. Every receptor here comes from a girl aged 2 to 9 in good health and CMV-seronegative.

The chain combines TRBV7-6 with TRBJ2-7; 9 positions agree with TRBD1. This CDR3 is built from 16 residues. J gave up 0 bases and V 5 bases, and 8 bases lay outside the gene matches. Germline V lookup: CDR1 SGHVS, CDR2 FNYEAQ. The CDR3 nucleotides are TGTGCCAGCAGCAAAACAGGGGGCCGTAGCTCCTACGAGCAGTACTTC. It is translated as CASSKTGGRSSYEQYF. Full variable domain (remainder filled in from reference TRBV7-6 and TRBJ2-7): GAGVSQSPRYKVTKRGQDVALRCDPISGHVSLYWYRQALGQGPEFLTYFNYEAQQDKSGLPNDRFSAERPEGSISTLTIQRTEQRDSAMYRCASSKTGGRSSYEQYFGPGTRLTVT.

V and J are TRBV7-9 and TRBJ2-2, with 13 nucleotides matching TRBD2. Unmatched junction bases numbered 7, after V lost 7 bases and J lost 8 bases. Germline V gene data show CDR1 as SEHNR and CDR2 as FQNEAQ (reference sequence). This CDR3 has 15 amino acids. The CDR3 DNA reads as TGTGCCAGCATCCGGACTAGCGGGAGAAAGGGGGAGCTGTTTTTT. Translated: CASIRTSGRKGELFF.

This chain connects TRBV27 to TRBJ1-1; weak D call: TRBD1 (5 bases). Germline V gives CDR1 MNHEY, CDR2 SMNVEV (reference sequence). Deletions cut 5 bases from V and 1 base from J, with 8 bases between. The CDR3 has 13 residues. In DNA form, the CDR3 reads TGTGCCAGCAGTCCCGGACAGAACACTGAAGCTTTCTTT. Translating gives CASSPGQNTEAFF.

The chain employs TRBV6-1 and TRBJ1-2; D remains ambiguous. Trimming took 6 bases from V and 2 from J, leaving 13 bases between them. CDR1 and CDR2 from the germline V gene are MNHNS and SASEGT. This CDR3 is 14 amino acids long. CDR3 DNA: TGTGCCAGCAGCCCGATACATACGAACTATGGCTACACCTTC. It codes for CASSPIHTNYGYTF.

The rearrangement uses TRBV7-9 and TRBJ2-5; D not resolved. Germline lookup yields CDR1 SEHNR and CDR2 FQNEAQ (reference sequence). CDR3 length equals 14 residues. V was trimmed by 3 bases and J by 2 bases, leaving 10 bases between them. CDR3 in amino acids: CASSFEPQQETQYF. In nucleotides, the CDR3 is TGTGCCAGCAGCTTTGAACCTCAGCAAGAGACCCAGTACTTC. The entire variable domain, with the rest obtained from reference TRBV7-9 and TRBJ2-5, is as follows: DTGVSQNPRHKITKRGQNVTFRCDPISEHNRLYWYRQTLGQGPEFLTYFQNEAQLEKSRLLSDRFSAERPKGSFSTLEIQRTEQGDSAMYLCASSFEPQQETQYFGPGTRLLVL.